These 9 T cell receptor beta chains originate from one sample sequenced in a study of blood T cell repertoires in COVID-19. Assay: immunoSEQ multiplex PCR; the TCRdb copy retains only in-frame clones and omits some. Of under 300,000 clones listed, around 87% are singletons. The specimen sequenced was PBMCs or T cells enriched from blood (not recorded which). All receptors derive from a woman aged 45-59 years who had recovered from COVID-19.

CDR3: CASSPQGHGLYEQYF. Here the CDR3 DNA reads TGTGCCAGTAGTCCACAGGGGCACGGCCTTTACGAGCAGTACTTC. The V and J genes are TRBV19 and TRBJ2-7, with 7 positions matching TRBD1. Germline V gene data show CDR1 as LNHDA and CDR2 as SQIVND (reference sequence). Trimming cost V 5 bases and J 4 bases; bases outside gene matches: 11. This CDR3 spans 15 amino acids.

V and J are TRBV25-1 and TRBJ2-3; 7 bases match TRBD2. V gave up 2 bases and J gave up 2 bases; unmatched junction bases: 7. Germline lookup yields CDR1 MGHDK and CDR2 SYGVNS. The CDR3 contains 16 residues. CDR3 amino acids: CASSENTGGNTDTQYF. The CDR3, as DNA: TGTGCCAGCAGTGAAAATACGGGGGGAAACACAGATACGCAGTATTTT.

The chain uses TRBV24-1 and TRBJ2-2; maybe TRBD2 (5 bases). V dropped 9 bases and J dropped 5 bases, with 6 bases sitting between them. This CDR3 has 11 amino acids. Germline CDR1 and CDR2: KGHDR and SFDVKD. This CDR3 reads CATGGTGELFF. For the CDR3, the DNA is TGTGCCACCGGCGGGACCGGGGAGCTGTTTTTT.

The chain couples TRBV29-1 to TRBJ2-2; 7 nucleotides match TRBD1. The CDR3 consists of 14 residues. From germline, CDR1 is SQVTM and CDR2 ANQGSEA. Trimming took 7 bases from V and 4 from J; bases not matched to a gene: 9. CDR3 loop: CSARGQTITGELFF. Written as DNA, the CDR3 is TGCAGCGCGAGGGGGCAGACAATCACCGGGGAGCTGTTTTTT.

The chain carries TRBV18 and TRBJ2-3; TRBD2 might be the D (5 bases). Germline V gene data show CDR1 as KGHSH and CDR2 as LQKENI. V was shortened by 0 bases and J by 4 bases, with 8 bases between the two germline ends. The CDR3 totals 14 residues. DNA for the CDR3: TGTGCCAGCTCACCACCGGGAGCCCCAGATACGCAGTATTTT. Encoded protein: CASSPPGAPDTQYF.

This sequence joins TRBV5-1 and TRBJ2-1, with 8 bases lining up with TRBD1. J was trimmed by 0 bases and V by 4 bases; bases with no gene match: 9. CDR1 and CDR2 (germline): SGHRS, YFSETQ. This CDR3 has 17 residues. DNA for the CDR3: TGCGCCAGCAGCGGAGGACAGGGCGTCCCCTCCTACAATGAGCAGTTCTTC. Its translation is CASSGGQGVPSYNEQFF.

J is TRBJ1-4 and V is TRBV5-1, with 8 bases that match TRBD1. Germline loops: CDR1 SGHRS, CDR2 YFSETQ. The ends lost 4 bases at V and 7 bases at J; junction bases unmatched: 6. CDR3 size: 14 residues. This chain's CDR3 is CASSPDRGSEKLFF. For the CDR3, the DNA is TGCGCCAGCAGCCCTGACAGGGGATCTGAAAAACTGTTTTTT.

This chain joins TRBV24-1 and TRBJ2-5; D remains unclear. Germline V gene lookup returns CDR1 KGHDR and CDR2 SFDVKD. Trimming removed 0 bases at V and 1 base at J, with 8 bases between. The CDR3 sequence is 15 residues long. The CDR3 region is CATSDLGGSQETQYF. In DNA, the CDR3 is TGTGCCACCAGTGATTTGGGCGGTAGCCAAGAGACCCAGTACTTC.

V gene TRBV28 combines with J gene TRBJ1-2; D gene ambiguous. V was cut by 2 bases and J by 3 bases, with 4 bases left in between. Germline CDR1 reads MDHEN; CDR2 reads SYDVKM. The CDR3 sequence is 12 residues long. The CDR3 spells CASSLRYYGYTF. CDR3 DNA: TGTGCCAGCAGTTTACGTTACTATGGCTACACCTTC.